A single sample is the source of the 30 T cell receptor beta chains below, sequenced in a study of T cells in Graves' hyperthyroidism and ophthalmopathy. Amplified TCR beta CDR3 regions came from RNA transcripts. A first-round RT-PCR of the TCR CDR3 used the HTBI primer set. TCRdb called the multiplex PCR reads again in MiXCR, with one record for every CDR3 protein. The sample carries about 380,000 distinct CDR3 sequences, roughly 13% recorded once. Sequences were obtained from blood. The receptors originated from a man under 40 with Graves' hyperthyroidism that later progressed to Graves' ophthalmopathy.

This clonotype was recorded at least ten times. The chain recombines TRBV27 with TRBJ1-1; 11 nucleotides match TRBD1. From germline, CDR1 is MNHEY and CDR2 SMNVEV (reference sequence). Unmatched junction bases numbered 5, after V lost 5 bases and J lost 3 bases. This CDR3 region has 15 residues. CDR3 sequence reads: CASSPGQGAYTEAFF. DNA of the CDR3: TGTGCCAGCAGTCCTGGACAGGGGGCTTACACTGAAGCTTTCTTT.

This clonotype was picked up a small number of times. The genes are TRBV4-1 and TRBJ1-5, with a weak D call TRBD1 (5 bases). The V end lost 4 bases, the J end lost 4 bases, and 17 bases lay between the germline ends. Germline V gene data show CDR1 as MGHRA and CDR2 as YSYEKL. The CDR3 length is 16 residues. The CDR3 loop reads CASSPRWDEMNQPQHF. Written as DNA, the CDR3 is TGCGCCAGCAGCCCAAGATGGGACGAAATGAATCAGCCCCAGCATTTT.

This sequence joins TRBV20-1 and TRBJ2-3; 8 bases are shared with TRBD2. This CDR3 comprises 16 residues. Germline loops: CDR1 DFQATT, CDR2 SNEGSKA (reference sequence). V shed 5 bases, J shed 4 bases, and the junction held 14 bases outside the gene matches. The CDR3 here is CSALPNSGGPPDTQYF. In DNA, the CDR3 is TGCAGTGCTCTACCAAACAGCGGGGGCCCCCCAGATACGCAGTATTTT.

The chain employs TRBV7-2 and TRBJ2-1; 7 bases line up with TRBD2. The germline V gene encodes CDR1 SGHTA and CDR2 FQGNSA. The junction had 9 bases not matched to a gene; V was cut back by 5 bases and J by 5 bases. CDR3 length: 15 residues. CDR3 residues: CASSPSGTTHNEQFF. CDR3 nucleotide sequence: TGTGCCAGCAGCCCATCCGGGACTACCCACAATGAGCAGTTCTTC.

The sample holds many counts of this clonotype. V gene TRBV28 combines with J gene TRBJ2-2, with 9 bases fitting TRBD1. The CDR3 runs 17 residues. Trimming cost V 6 bases and J 6 bases; bases outside gene matches: 14. CDR1 MDHEN and CDR2 SYDVKM come from the germline V gene. The CDR3 DNA is TGTGCCAGCAGCCCAGCCGGGACAGGGTACCGGCCCGGGGAGCTGTTTTTT. Amino acids: CASSPAGTGYRPGELFF.

This clonotype was picked up many times. The chain carries TRBV12-3 or TRBV12-4 and TRBJ1-1; a possible D gene is TRBD1 (5 bases). Deletions cut 6 bases from V and 4 bases from J, with 12 bases between. The CDR3 is 13 amino acids. The CDR3 nucleotides read TGTGCCAGCAGGGGGGTGACGAGCACTGAAGCTTTCTTT. It codes for CASRGVTSTEAFF.

This clonotype was detected ten times or more. The CDR3 spells CASSGRTGLYGYTF. The CDR3, as DNA: TGTGCCAGCAGTGGCCGAACAGGACTCTATGGCTACACCTTC. This chain uses TRBV6-1 with TRBJ1-2, with a tentative D call TRBD1 (5 bases). With 4 bases removed from V and 4 bases from J, the gap between germline ends came to 13 bases. The germline V gene encodes CDR1 MNHNS and CDR2 SASEGT. The CDR3 is 14 residues long.

There are a few counts of this clonotype. The chain has TRBV7-9 and TRBJ2-3; TRBD1 matches 7 bases. V was clipped by 0 bases and J by 0 bases; unmatched bases: 9. The germline gives CDR1 SEHNR, CDR2 FQNEAQ (reference sequence). The CDR3 has 18 amino acids. The CDR3: CASSLAGQTPISTDTQYF. The CDR3 bases are TGTGCCAGCAGCTTAGCGGGACAGACCCCGATTAGCACAGATACGCAGTATTTT.

This clonotype was detected a few times. The CDR3 spells CASRWGSHEQYF. The DNA of the CDR3 is TGTGCCAGCAGATGGGGATCCCACGAGCAGTACTTC. The chain employs TRBV7-9 and TRBJ2-7; D unresolved. Germline lookup yields CDR1 SEHNR and CDR2 FQNEAQ (reference sequence). V was pared by 6 bases and J by 5 bases, with 11 bases between. This CDR3 has 12 amino acids.

This clonotype was seen ten or more times. J is TRBJ2-5 and V is TRBV7-9; tentatively, D is TRBD1 (5 bases). V was clipped by 2 bases and J by 2 bases, with 12 bases between them. The germline CDR1 and CDR2 sequences are SEHNR and FQNEAQ (reference sequence). The CDR3 extends over 15 amino acids. As DNA, the CDR3 is TGTGCCAGCAGCTTACAGGGCGTGGGTCAAGAGACCCAGTACTTC. This encodes CASSLQGVGQETQYF.

At least ten counts were recorded for this clonotype. The chain is built from TRBV18 and TRBJ1-1, with a possible D match to TRBD1 (5 bases). The V gene lost 2 bases and the J gene lost 11 bases, with 18 bases spanning the gap. There are 14 residues in the CDR3. The germline CDR1 and CDR2 sequences are KGHSH and LQKENI. CDR3 residues: CASSPGAVTSVAFF. CDR3 coding DNA: TGTGCCAGCTCACCAGGGGCAGTAACCTCTGTGGCTTTCTTT. Complete variable domain (other parts from reference TRBV18 and TRBJ1-1): NAGVMQNPRHLVRRRGQEARLRCSPMKGHSHVYWYRQLPEEGLKFMVYLQKENIIDESGMPKERFSAEFPKEGPSILRIQQVVRGDSAAYFCASSPGAVTSVAFFGQGTRLTVV.

This chain connects TRBV18 to TRBJ2-3; TRBD2 agrees at 8 bases. The CDR3 length is 16 residues. Per germline, CDR1 KGHSH and CDR2 LQKENI. The V and J ends lost 0 bases and 2 bases, in that order; junction bases with no gene match: 4. The CDR3 reads CASSPPAGGVTDTQYF. In DNA form, the CDR3 reads TGTGCCAGCTCACCACCGGCGGGGGGAGTCACAGATACGCAGTATTTT. The whole variable domain, filled in from reference TRBV18 and TRBJ2-3, reads NAGVMQNPRHLVRRRGQEARLRCSPMKGHSHVYWYRQLPEEGLKFMVYLQKENIIDESGMPKERFSAEFPKEGPSILRIQQVVRGDSAAYFCASSPPAGGVTDTQYFGPGTRLTVL.

This clonotype appeared many times. J is TRBJ2-3 and V is TRBV2; TRBD2 matches at 7 bases. CDR3 length: 15 amino acids. V trimming: 6 bases; J trimming: 3 bases; junction bases outside the gene matches: 9. Per the germline V gene, CDR1 is SNHLY and CDR2 is FYNNEI. The CDR3 sequence is CASRTAWRGTDTQYF. The CDR3 DNA reads TGTGCCAGCAGGACGGCGTGGCGGGGGACAGATACGCAGTATTTT.

This clonotype was recorded a few times. This chain links TRBV18 with TRBJ1-4; D not resolved. This CDR3 has 13 amino acids. Trimming pared 0 bases from V and 5 bases from J, leaving 4 bases between. Germline values: CDR1 KGHSH, CDR2 LQKENI. CDR3 sequence (DNA): TGTGCCAGCTCACCACCGGCCAATGAAAAACTGTTTTTT. This sequence encodes CASSPPANEKLFF. The whole variable domain, remainder taken from reference TRBV18 and TRBJ1-4, is NAGVMQNPRHLVRRRGQEARLRCSPMKGHSHVYWYRQLPEEGLKFMVYLQKENIIDESGMPKERFSAEFPKEGPSILRIQQVVRGDSAAYFCASSPPANEKLFFGSGTQLSVL.

The V gene is TRBV27, the J gene TRBJ1-2, with no clear D. V gave up 2 bases and J gave up 8 bases, with 18 bases separating them. Germline-derived CDR1 and CDR2 are MNHEY and SMNVEV (reference sequence). The CDR3 contains 15 residues. The CDR3 region is CASSLRRALRWGYTF. DNA for the CDR3: TGTGCCAGCAGTTTACGACGGGCCCTTAGGTGGGGCTACACCTTC.

This clonotype was seen at least ten times. The V gene is TRBV13, the J gene TRBJ2-5; either TRBD1 or TRBD2 may fit D (5 bases each). Germline CDR1 is PRHDT and CDR2 is FYEKMQ (reference sequence). V dropped 2 bases and J dropped 1 base, with 11 bases sitting between them. The CDR3 length is 15 residues. CDR3 loop: CASSLWDQIQETQYF. DNA for the CDR3: TGTGCCAGCAGCTTATGGGACCAGATCCAAGAGACCCAGTACTTC.

The J gene is TRBJ1-5, the V gene TRBV5-6; no definite D call. CDR1 and CDR2 from the germline V gene are SGHDT and YYEEEE. The germline V and J ends were trimmed by 2 bases and 6 bases, with 9 bases remaining between them. The CDR3 is made up of 13 amino acids. CDR3 DNA: TGTGCCAGCAGCTTTGAAATGGGTCAGCCCCAGCATTTT. Protein: CASSFEMGQPQHF. Supplemented by reference TRBV5-6 and TRBJ1-5, the full variable domain reads DAGVTQSPTHLIKTRGQQVTLRCSPKSGHDTVSWYQQALGQGPQFIFQYYEEEERQRGNFPDRFSGHQFPNYSSELNVNALLLGDSALYLCASSFEMGQPQHFGDGTRLSIL.

This clonotype was detected ten times or more. The rearrangement uses TRBV12-3 or TRBV12-4 and TRBJ1-3; 8 bases fit TRBD1. V shed 3 bases, J shed 0 bases, and the junction held 10 bases outside the gene matches. The CDR3 runs 18 residues. In DNA, the CDR3 is TGTGCCAGCAGTTTTATCCGACAGGGGTCAAGCTCTGGAAACACCATATATTTT. It encodes CASSFIRQGSSSGNTIYF.

There are many counts of this clonotype. The V call is TRBV7-2, the J call TRBJ2-5; perhaps TRBD1 as D (6 bases). V lost 1 base to trimming and J lost 7 bases, with 13 bases between them. Germline values: CDR1 SGHTA, CDR2 FQGNSA. CDR3 length: 14 residues. CDR3 sequence reads: CASSLGGQPRTQYF. The CDR3 DNA is TGTGCCAGCAGCTTAGGAGGACAGCCCCGGACCCAGTACTTC.

This clonotype was observed many times. The chain joins TRBV7-9 to TRBJ1-2; D call uncertain. This CDR3 comprises 13 residues. Germline-derived CDR1 and CDR2 are SEHNR and FQNEAQ (reference sequence). Trimming shortened V by 1 base and J by 8 bases, and 11 bases separated the two germline ends. The CDR3 sequence is CASSLGPTPGYTF. CDR3 in DNA: TGTGCCAGCAGCTTAGGTCCGACCCCCGGCTACACCTTC. Looking up the rest from reference TRBV7-9 and TRBJ1-2 gives the full variable domain: DTGVSQNPRHKITKRGQNVTFRCDPISEHNRLYWYRQTLGQGPEFLTYFQNEAQLEKSRLLSDRFSAERPKGSFSTLEIQRTEQGDSAMYLCASSLGPTPGYTFGSGTRLTVV.

This clonotype was seen repeatedly, ten times or more. The rearrangement links TRBV7-2 to TRBJ2-5; 8 bases are a match to TRBD2. The CDR3 extends over 15 amino acids. V lost 2 bases and J lost 5; bases outside the gene matches: 7. Germline V gene data show CDR1 as SGHTA and CDR2 as FQGNSA. In DNA, the CDR3 is TGTGCCAGCAGCTTACGACTAGCGTCATATGAGACCCAGTACTTC. Residues: CASSLRLASYETQYF.

This clonotype was recorded many times. The chain carries TRBV10-3 and TRBJ1-4; maybe TRBD1 (5 bases). Germline V lookup: CDR1 ENHRY, CDR2 SYGVKD. The CDR3 has 11 residues. Between the trimmed V and J ends, which lost 11 bases and 7 bases, there was a span of 11 bases. In nucleotides, the CDR3 is TGTGCCGTTAAAAGGGGTGAAAAACTGTTTTTT. Translation: CAVKRGEKLFF.

This clonotype was picked up many times. The chain employs TRBV5-1 and TRBJ2-3, with TRBD2 identical over 8 bases. There are 13 residues in the CDR3. J was trimmed by 1 base and V by 5 bases; bases with no gene match: 0. Germline V lookup: CDR1 SGHRS, CDR2 YFSETQ. DNA for the CDR3: TGCGCCAGCAGAGCGGGGGGCACAGATACGCAGTATTTT. This gives the protein CASRAGGTDTQYF.

V and J are TRBV20-1 and TRBJ2-7; D uncertain. Germline V gene lookup returns CDR1 DFQATT and CDR2 SNEGSKA (reference sequence). Trimming removed 3 bases from V and 4 bases from J, with 22 bases in between. The CDR3 runs 16 residues. This CDR3 reads CSASQDPQGLLYEQYF. The CDR3 DNA sequence: TGCAGTGCTAGCCAGGACCCGCAAGGCCTATTGTACGAGCAGTACTTC.

This clonotype was counted many times. This rearrangement joins TRBV28 to TRBJ2-5; D is ambiguous. Germline-derived CDR1 and CDR2 are MDHEN and SYDVKM. There are 13 residues in the CDR3. V was cut by 7 bases and J by 5 bases, with 14 bases left in between. The CDR3 coding sequence is TGTGCCAGCAATGGGTGGGCCGAGGAGACCCAGTACTTC. It specifies CASNGWAEETQYF.

This clonotype was found many times. This sequence joins TRBV7-6 and TRBJ2-1; TRBD2 aligns across 9 bases. Trimming removed 2 bases from V and 2 bases from J; junction bases left unmatched: 7. The CDR3 contains 17 residues. Germline V lookup: CDR1 SGHVS, CDR2 FNYEAQ. For the CDR3, the DNA is TGTGCCAGCAGCTTAAGTGGCGCGGGGGGGCCCTACAATGAGCAGTTCTTC. It specifies CASSLSGAGGPYNEQFF.

The J gene is TRBJ1-5, the V gene TRBV7-8, with a weak D call TRBD1 (5 bases). There are 16 residues in the CDR3. Looked up from germline, CDR1 is SGHVS and CDR2 is FQNEAQ. Trimming removed 5 bases at V and 0 bases at J, with 14 bases between. Written as DNA, the CDR3 is TGTGCCAGCAGCGTAGGGACCGCGTATAGCAATCAGCCCCAGCATTTT. Amino acid sequence: CASSVGTAYSNQPQHF.

The chain uses TRBV2 and TRBJ2-2; 10 positions match TRBD1. Trimming took 6 bases from V and 7 from J; bases not matched to a gene: 2. CDR1 is SNHLY, CDR2 FYNNEI, per germline. The CDR3 length is 13 residues. The CDR3 DNA reads TGTGCCAGCAGGACAGGGGGCAGCGGGGAGCTGTTTTTT. Translation gives CASRTGGSGELFF.

This clonotype was detected ten times or more. The rearrangement joins TRBV5-1 to TRBJ2-1, with D perhaps TRBD1 (6 bases). Trimming left V 0 bases short and J 5 bases short, with 12 bases between. The CDR3 spans 15 residues. CDR1 SGHRS and CDR2 YFSETQ come from the germline V gene. CDR3: CASSLVGRGNNEQFF. CDR3 coding DNA: TGCGCCAGCAGCTTGGTTGGCAGGGGAAACAATGAGCAGTTCTTC. The full variable domain, with the rest looked up from reference TRBV5-1 and TRBJ2-1, is KAGVTQTPRYLIKTRGQQVTLSCSPISGHRSVSWYQQTPGQGLQFLFEYFSETQRNKGNFPGRFSGRQFSNSRSEMNVSTLELGDSALYLCASSLVGRGNNEQFFGPGTRLTVL.

This clonotype was found many times. The rearrangement links TRBV10-3 to TRBJ2-2; the match to TRBD2 covers 12 bases. V dropped 5 bases and J dropped 5; count of bases not matched to a gene: 9. Per the germline V gene, CDR1 is ENHRY and CDR2 is SYGVKD. CDR3 length: 17 residues. CDR3: CAISLTSGGRDTGELFF. The CDR3 DNA sequence: TGTGCCATCAGTTTGACTAGCGGGGGCAGGGATACCGGGGAGCTGTTTTTT.